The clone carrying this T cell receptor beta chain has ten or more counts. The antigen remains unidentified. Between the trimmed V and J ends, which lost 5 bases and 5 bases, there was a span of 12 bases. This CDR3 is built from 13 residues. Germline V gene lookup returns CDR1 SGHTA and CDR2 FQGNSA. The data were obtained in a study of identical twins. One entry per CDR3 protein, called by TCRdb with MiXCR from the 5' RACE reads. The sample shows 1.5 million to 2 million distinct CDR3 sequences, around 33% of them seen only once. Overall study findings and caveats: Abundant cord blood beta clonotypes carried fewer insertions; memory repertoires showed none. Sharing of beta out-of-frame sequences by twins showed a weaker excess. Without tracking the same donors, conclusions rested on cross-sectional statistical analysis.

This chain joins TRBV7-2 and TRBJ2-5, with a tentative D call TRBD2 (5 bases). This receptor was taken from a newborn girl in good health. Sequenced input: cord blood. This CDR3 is CASSIIASETQYF. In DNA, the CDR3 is TGTGCCAGCAGCATTATAGCGTCGGAGACCCAGTACTTC.